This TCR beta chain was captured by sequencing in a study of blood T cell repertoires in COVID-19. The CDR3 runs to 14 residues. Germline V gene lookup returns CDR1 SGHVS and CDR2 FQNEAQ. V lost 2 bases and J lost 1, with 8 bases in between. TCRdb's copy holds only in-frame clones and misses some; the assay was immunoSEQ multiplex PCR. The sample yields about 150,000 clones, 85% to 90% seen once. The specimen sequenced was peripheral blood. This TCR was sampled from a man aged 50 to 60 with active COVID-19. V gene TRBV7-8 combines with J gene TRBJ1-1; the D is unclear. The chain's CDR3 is CASSLSAGNTEAFF. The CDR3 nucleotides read TGTGCCAGCAGCTTATCAGCGGGGAACACTGAAGCTTTCTTT.